This entry features one T cell receptor (beta chain) sequence. This entry is derived from a study of blood T cells in healthy people across ages. Total RNA extraction produced at least 5 micrograms (per sample) for the study. Primers used in a second PCR of about 6 to 11 cycles were a sample-barcoded 5' primer and a J-beta primer mix. TCRdb recomputed calls from the 5' RACE reads with MiXCR, one row per CDR3 protein. The table includes over a million distinct CDR3 sequences, around 42% detected once. The CDR3 sequence is 16 residues long. The germline gives CDR1 SGDLS, CDR2 YYNGEE. V was pared by 3 bases and J by 10 bases, with 25 bases between.

The V and J genes are TRBV9 and TRBJ1-2; maybe TRBD1 (5 bases). Source material: blood. This sequence originates from a woman aged 18-29 years in good health. CDR3 sequence: CASSGWGGEAMADYTF. The CDR3 coding sequence is TGTGCCAGCAGCGGATGGGGCGGGGAGGCTATGGCTGACTACACCTTC.